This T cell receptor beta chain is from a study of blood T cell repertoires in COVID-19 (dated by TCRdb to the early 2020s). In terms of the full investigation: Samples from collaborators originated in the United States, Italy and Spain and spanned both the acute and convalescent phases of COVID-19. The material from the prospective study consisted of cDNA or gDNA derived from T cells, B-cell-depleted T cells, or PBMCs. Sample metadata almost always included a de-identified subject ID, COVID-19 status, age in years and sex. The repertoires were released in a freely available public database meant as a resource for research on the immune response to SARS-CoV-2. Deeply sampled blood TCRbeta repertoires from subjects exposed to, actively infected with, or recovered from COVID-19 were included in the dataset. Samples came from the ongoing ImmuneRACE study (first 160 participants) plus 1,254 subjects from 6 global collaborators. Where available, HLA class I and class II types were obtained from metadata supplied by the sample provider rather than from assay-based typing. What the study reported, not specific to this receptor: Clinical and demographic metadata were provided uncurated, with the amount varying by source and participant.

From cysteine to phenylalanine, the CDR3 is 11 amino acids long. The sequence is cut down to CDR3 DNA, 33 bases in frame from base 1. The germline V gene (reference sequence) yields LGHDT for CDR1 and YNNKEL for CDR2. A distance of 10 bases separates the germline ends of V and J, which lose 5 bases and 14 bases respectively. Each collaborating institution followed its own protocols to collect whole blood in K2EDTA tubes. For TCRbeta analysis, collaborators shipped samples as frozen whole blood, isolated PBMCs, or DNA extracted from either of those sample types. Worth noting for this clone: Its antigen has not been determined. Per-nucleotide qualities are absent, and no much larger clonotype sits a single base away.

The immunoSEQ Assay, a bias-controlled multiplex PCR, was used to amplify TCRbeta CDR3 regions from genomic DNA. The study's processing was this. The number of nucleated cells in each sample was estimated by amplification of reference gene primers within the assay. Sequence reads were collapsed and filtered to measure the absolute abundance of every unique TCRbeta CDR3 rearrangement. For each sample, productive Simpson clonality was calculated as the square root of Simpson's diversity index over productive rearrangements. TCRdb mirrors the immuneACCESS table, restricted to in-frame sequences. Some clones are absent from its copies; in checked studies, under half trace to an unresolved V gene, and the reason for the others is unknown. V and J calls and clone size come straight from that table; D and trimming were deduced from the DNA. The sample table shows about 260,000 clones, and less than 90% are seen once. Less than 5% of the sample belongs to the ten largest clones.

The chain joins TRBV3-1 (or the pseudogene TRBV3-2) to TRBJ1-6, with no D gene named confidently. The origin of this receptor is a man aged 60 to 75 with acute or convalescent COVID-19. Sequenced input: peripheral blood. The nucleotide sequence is TGTGCCAGCAGCTACCTCGGGGCCCTCCACTTT. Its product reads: CASSYLGALHF.